These 18 T cell receptor beta chains were sequenced from one sample in a study of blood T cell repertoires in COVID-19. Sequenced by immunoSEQ multiplex PCR; TCRdb stores in-frame clones only, minus some. The data show roughly 260,000 clones, about 91% seen once. Source material: peripheral blood. Source of these receptors: a person in their late teens or twenties with COVID-19, enrolled during active disease.

The genes are TRBV29-1 and TRBJ2-3; 9 bases map to TRBD1. From germline, CDR1 is SQVTM and CDR2 ANQGSEA. The junction had 9 bases not matched to a gene; V was cut back by 7 bases and J by 4 bases. This CDR3 is built from 14 residues. Here the CDR3 reads CSGKTGGSADTQYF. CDR3 in DNA: TGCAGCGGGAAGACAGGGGGAAGTGCAGATACGCAGTATTTT.

The CDR3 here is CASSLYPDRGYGYTF. The CDR3 coding sequence is TGTGCCAGCAGTTTATACCCGGACAGGGGCTATGGCTACACCTTC. The genes are TRBV27 and TRBJ1-2; TRBD1 matches at 9 bases. V lost 1 base and J lost 4; bases outside the gene matches: 4. Germline CDR1 and CDR2: MNHEY and SMNVEV (reference sequence). This CDR3 has 15 residues.

The genes are TRBV2 and TRBJ1-1, with a weak D call TRBD1 (5 bases). V was clipped by 6 bases and J by 1 base, with 9 bases between them. CDR3 length: 13 amino acids. In germline, CDR1 is SNHLY, CDR2 FYNNEI. CDR3 in amino acids: CASRLTENTEAFF. CDR3 sequence (DNA): TGTGCCAGCAGACTGACAGAGAACACTGAAGCTTTCTTT.

The rearrangement links TRBV4-3 to TRBJ2-3, with 8 bases aligning to TRBD2. This CDR3 is built from 14 residues. The ends lost 4 bases at V and 6 bases at J; junction bases unmatched: 6. Germline V CDR1 and CDR2: LGHNA, YSLEER. CDR3 sequence: CASSPGRGGDTQYF. CDR3 nucleotide sequence: TGCGCCAGCAGCCCCGGGAGGGGAGGGGATACGCAGTATTTT.

This rearrangement joins TRBV27 to TRBJ1-3; 7 bases fit TRBD1. V was clipped by 4 bases and J by 0 bases; unmatched bases: 9. There are 17 residues in the CDR3. Germline CDR1 and CDR2: MNHEY and SMNVEV (reference sequence). DNA for the CDR3: TGTGCCAGCAGTTCCGCCGTCGACAGGGACTCTGGAAACACCATATATTTT. Translated, it gives CASSSAVDRDSGNTIYF.

V is TRBV7-8 and J is TRBJ1-2; possible D gene TRBD1, 5 bases. Deletions cut 2 bases from V and 4 bases from J, with 14 bases between. Germline lookup yields CDR1 SGHVS and CDR2 FQNEAQ. The CDR3 spans 15 residues. CDR3 in amino acids: CASSLHGTAIYGYTF. The CDR3 bases are TGTGCCAGCAGCTTACATGGGACTGCGATCTATGGCTACACCTTC.

The rearrangement uses TRBV6-6 and TRBJ1-6, with D maybe TRBD1 (6 bases). The V gene's germline CDR1 is MNHNY and CDR2 SVGAGI (reference sequence). V gave up 2 bases and J gave up 6 bases, with 11 bases separating them. This CDR3 is 15 amino acids long. CDR3 amino acids: CASSYRQESNSPLHF. The CDR3 DNA reads as TGTGCCAGCAGTTACAGACAGGAATCTAATTCACCCCTCCACTTT.

The sample holds one count of this clone. V is TRBV24-1 and J is TRBJ2-1; 10 bases line up with TRBD2. The trim removed 1 base at V and 5 bases at J, leaving 7 bases unmatched. The CDR3 has 17 residues. Germline V gene data show CDR1 as KGHDR and CDR2 as SFDVKD. CDR3 sequence reads: CATSDFGQREGHNEQFF. The CDR3 DNA reads TGTGCCACCAGTGATTTCGGGCAGCGGGAGGGCCACAATGAGCAGTTCTTC.

The J gene is TRBJ1-5, the V gene TRBV5-1; D not certain. Trimming removed 4 bases from V and 11 bases from J, with 13 bases in between. CDR3 length: 12 residues. Germline-derived CDR1 and CDR2 are SGHRS and YFSETQ. The CDR3 reads CASSREGGTQHF. Here the CDR3 DNA reads TGCGCCAGCAGCCGGGAGGGAGGGACCCAGCATTTT.

V is TRBV24-1 and J is TRBJ2-7; 10 bases align to TRBD2. Germline CDR1 reads KGHDR; CDR2 reads SFDVKD. The CDR3 length is 18 residues. The V segment lost 7 bases and the J segment 3 bases; nucleotides outside the gene matches: 17. The CDR3 sequence is CATSGQGNTSGTRYEQYF. The DNA for the CDR3 is TGTGCCACCAGCGGACAGGGCAACACTAGCGGGACTCGCTACGAGCAGTACTTC.

This rearrangement joins TRBV11-2 to TRBJ2-2, with 8 bases matching TRBD2. V shed 1 base, J shed 2 bases, and the junction held 6 bases outside the gene matches. CDR3 size: 17 residues. Per the germline V gene, CDR1 is SGHAT and CDR2 is FQNNGV. CDR3 region: CASSLGAGVSNTGELFF. The CDR3 DNA sequence: TGTGCCAGCAGCTTAGGAGCGGGAGTTAGTAACACCGGGGAGCTGTTTTTT.

V and J are TRBV7-2 and TRBJ2-7, with 7 bases fitting TRBD2. The CDR3 loop spans 17 amino acids. CDR1 SGHTA and CDR2 FQGNSA come from the germline V gene. The V and J ends lost 5 bases and 2 bases, in that order; junction bases with no gene match: 15. CDR3 in amino acids: CASSHGRNSGGTYEQYF. The DNA for the CDR3 is TGTGCCAGCAGCCACGGAAGGAATTCCGGGGGGACCTACGAGCAGTACTTC.

V gene TRBV7-3 combines with J gene TRBJ2-3; D is unclear. This CDR3 region has 13 residues. The V end lost 0 bases, the J end lost 4 bases, and 5 bases lay between the germline ends. Germline V gene lookup returns CDR1 SGHTA and CDR2 FQGTGA. This chain's CDR3 is CASSLTPADTQYF. In DNA, the CDR3 is TGTGCCAGCAGCTTAACCCCTGCAGATACGCAGTATTTT.

DNA for the CDR3: TGTGCCAGCAGCCCGCAACTCATGACAGGGCTTGGAAACACCATATATTTT. Translated: CASSPQLMTGLGNTIYF. The V call is TRBV5-5, the J call TRBJ1-3; TRBD1 agrees at 7 bases. CDR3 size: 17 residues. The trim removed 4 bases at V and 3 bases at J, leaving 13 bases unmatched. Germline CDR1 SGHKS, CDR2 YYEKEE (reference sequence).

The V gene is TRBV11-2, the J gene TRBJ2-7; D not resolved. With 3 bases removed from V and 0 bases from J, the gap between germline ends came to 12 bases. Germline values: CDR1 SGHAT, CDR2 FQNNGV. This CDR3 region has 15 residues. The CDR3 sequence: CASSFFGENSYEQYF. CDR3 sequence (DNA): TGTGCCAGCAGCTTCTTCGGTGAAAACTCCTACGAGCAGTACTTC.

J is TRBJ2-7 and V is TRBV27; 9 positions match TRBD1. Germline V CDR1 and CDR2: MNHEY, SMNVEV (reference sequence). With V trimmed by 8 bases and J by 5 bases, 7 bases remained unmatched. CDR3 size: 13 residues. The CDR3 DNA reads as TGTGCCAGCCGTGGACAGGGGATCCACGAGCAGTACTTC. It is translated as CASRGQGIHEQYF.

The chain has TRBV27 and TRBJ2-7; D perhaps matches TRBD1 (6 bases). Germline lookup yields CDR1 MNHEY and CDR2 SMNVEV (reference sequence). The ends were cut back, 6 bases at V and 0 bases at J, with 15 bases in the middle. This CDR3 region has 15 residues. The CDR3 spells CASSLRQESSYEQYF. For the CDR3, the DNA is TGTGCCAGCAGCCTTAGACAGGAAAGCTCCTACGAGCAGTACTTC.

The CDR3 bases are TGTGCCAGCAGCAGACGGGACAGGGGAACCTACGAGCAGTACTTC. Amino acids: CASSRRDRGTYEQYF. The gene calls are TRBV7-8 and TRBJ2-7; TRBD1 aligns across 10 bases. Germline CDR1 and CDR2: SGHVS and FQNEAQ. This CDR3 contains 15 residues. V was clipped by 5 bases and J by 2 bases; unmatched bases: 6.